This TCR beta chain originates from a study of blood T cells in healthy people across ages. Germline values: CDR1 DFQATT, CDR2 SNEGSKA (reference sequence). The CDR3 contains 12 residues. V was pared by 6 bases and J by 1 base, with 9 bases between. Then a second PCR, running roughly 6 to 12 cycles, was carried out with a sample-barcoded 5' primer and a J-beta primer mix. TCRdb itself ran the 5' RACE reads through MiXCR, one entry per CDR3 protein. The sample yields hundreds of thousands of distinct CDR3 sequences, about 52% seen once. Sequenced input: blood. The TCR was taken from a woman aged 55-69 years in good health. V usage is TRBV20-1 and J usage is TRBJ1-1; no reliable D call. The CDR3 loop is CSAQPTNTEAFF. The CDR3, as DNA: TGCAGTGCGCAACCCACGAACACTGAAGCTTTCTTT.